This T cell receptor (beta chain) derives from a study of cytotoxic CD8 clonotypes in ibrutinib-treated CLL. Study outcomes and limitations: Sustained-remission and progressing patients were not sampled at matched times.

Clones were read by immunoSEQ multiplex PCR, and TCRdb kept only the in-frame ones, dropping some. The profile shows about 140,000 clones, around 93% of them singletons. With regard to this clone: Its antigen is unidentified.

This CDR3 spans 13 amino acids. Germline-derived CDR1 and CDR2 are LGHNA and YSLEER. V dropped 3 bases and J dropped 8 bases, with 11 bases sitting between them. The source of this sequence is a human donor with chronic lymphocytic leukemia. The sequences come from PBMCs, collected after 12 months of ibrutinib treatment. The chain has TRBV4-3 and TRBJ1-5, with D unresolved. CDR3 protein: CASSQGEQEPQHF. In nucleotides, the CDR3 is TGCGCCAGCAGCCAGGGAGAGCAGGAGCCCCAGCATTTT.